The entry below gives a single T cell receptor (beta chain) sequence along with its context. The antigen is undetermined. These data belong to a study of PD-1 blockade in classical Hodgkin lymphoma. TCRdb's copy holds only in-frame clones and misses some; the assay was immunoSEQ multiplex PCR. This sample has about 13,000 clones, with roughly 75% found just once. The CDR3 runs to 14 residues. Germline CDR1 is SGHAT and CDR2 is FQNNGV. The V gene end was trimmed by 5 bases and the J gene end by 4 bases; junction bases not matched to a gene: 5. Notes on the study in general: Reports indicated that newly diagnosed patients had lower baseline TCR diversity than healthy donors did.

With no exception, relapse followed autologous stem cell transplantation in all patients, and brentuximab vedotin exposure varied. This specimen consisted of peripheral blood mononuclear cells (PBMCs), obtained at baseline. This receptor was taken from a human donor with classical Hodgkin lymphoma. V is TRBV11-2 and J is TRBJ2-3; 8 nucleotides match TRBD1. The CDR3 spells CASSRTGRADTQYF. CDR3 DNA sequence: TGTGCCAGCAGCCGGACAGGGAGAGCAGATACGCAGTATTTT.